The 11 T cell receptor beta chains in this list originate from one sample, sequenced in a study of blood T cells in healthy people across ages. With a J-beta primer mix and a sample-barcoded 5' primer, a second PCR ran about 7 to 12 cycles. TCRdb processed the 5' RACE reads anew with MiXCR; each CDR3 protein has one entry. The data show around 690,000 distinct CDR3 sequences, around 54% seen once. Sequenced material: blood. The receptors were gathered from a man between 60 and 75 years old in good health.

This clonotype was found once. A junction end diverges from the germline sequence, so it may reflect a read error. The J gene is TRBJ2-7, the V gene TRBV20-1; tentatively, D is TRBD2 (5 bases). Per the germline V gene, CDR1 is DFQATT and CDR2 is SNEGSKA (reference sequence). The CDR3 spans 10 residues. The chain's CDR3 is CNASRGEQYF. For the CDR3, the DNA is TGCAATGCTAGTCGCGGGGAGCAGTACTTC.

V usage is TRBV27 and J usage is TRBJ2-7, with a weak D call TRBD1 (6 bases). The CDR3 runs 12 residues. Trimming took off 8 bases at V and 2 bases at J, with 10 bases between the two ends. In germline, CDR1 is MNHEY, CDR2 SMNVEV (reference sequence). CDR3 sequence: CASWDIPYEQYF. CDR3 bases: TGTGCCAGCTGGGACATCCCCTACGAGCAGTACTTC.

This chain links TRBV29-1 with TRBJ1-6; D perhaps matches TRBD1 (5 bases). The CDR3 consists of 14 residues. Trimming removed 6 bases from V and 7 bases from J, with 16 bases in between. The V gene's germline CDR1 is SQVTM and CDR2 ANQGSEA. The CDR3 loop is CSVTRGSNNSPLHF. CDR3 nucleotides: TGCAGCGTAACGCGGGGGTCTAACAATTCACCCCTCCACTTT.

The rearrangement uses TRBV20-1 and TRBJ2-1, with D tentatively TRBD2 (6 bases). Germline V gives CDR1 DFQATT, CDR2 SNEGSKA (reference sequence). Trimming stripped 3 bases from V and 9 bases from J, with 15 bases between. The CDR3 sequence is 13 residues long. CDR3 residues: CSARKDRGSEQFF. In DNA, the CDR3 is TGCAGTGCTAGGAAGGATCGGGGGAGTGAGCAGTTCTTC.

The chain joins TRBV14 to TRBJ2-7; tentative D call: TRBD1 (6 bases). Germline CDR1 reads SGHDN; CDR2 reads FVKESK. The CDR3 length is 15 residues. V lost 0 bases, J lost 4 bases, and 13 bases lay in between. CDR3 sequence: CASSQEIGGNYEQYF. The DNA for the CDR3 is TGTGCCAGCAGCCAAGAGATAGGGGGAAATTACGAGCAGTACTTC.

The CDR3 spells CSARLGGWGTDTQYF. CDR3 DNA sequence: TGCAGTGCTAGACTCGGCGGGTGGGGTACAGATACGCAGTATTTT. The gene calls are TRBV20-1 and TRBJ2-3; D perhaps matches TRBD2 (5 bases). Germline CDR1 DFQATT, CDR2 SNEGSKA (reference sequence). Trimming left V 2 bases short and J 3 bases short, with 15 bases between. This CDR3 is built from 15 residues.

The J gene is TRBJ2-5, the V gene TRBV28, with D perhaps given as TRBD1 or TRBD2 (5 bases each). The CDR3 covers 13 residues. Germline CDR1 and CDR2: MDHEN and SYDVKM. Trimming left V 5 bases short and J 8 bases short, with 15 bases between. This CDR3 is CASSGGQSGTQYF. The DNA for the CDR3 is TGTGCCAGCAGTGGGGGTCAGAGTGGTACCCAGTACTTC. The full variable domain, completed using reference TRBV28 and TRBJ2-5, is DVKVTQSSRYLVKRTGEKVFLECVQDMDHENMFWYRQDPGLGLRLIYFSYDVKMKEKGDIPEGYSVSREKKERFSLILESASTNQTSMYLCASSGGQSGTQYFGPGTRLLVL.

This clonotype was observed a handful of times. CDR3 region: CSARKSRGTEAFF. In nucleotides, the CDR3 is TGCAGTGCTAGGAAGAGCAGGGGCACTGAAGCTTTCTTT. This rearrangement joins TRBV20-1 to TRBJ1-1; perhaps TRBD1 as D (6 bases). V lost 3 bases, J lost 4 bases, and 12 bases lay in between. Germline loops: CDR1 DFQATT, CDR2 SNEGSKA (reference sequence). CDR3 length equals 13 residues.

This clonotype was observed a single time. Here the CDR3 DNA reads TGTGCCAGCAGTTACGCTGGCGGGAACACTGAAGCTTTCTTT. This codes for CASSYAGGNTEAFF. The genes are TRBV6-5 and TRBJ1-1; D is ambiguous. From germline, CDR1 is MNHEY and CDR2 SVGAGI. Trimming took 2 bases from V and 1 from J, leaving 8 bases between them. The CDR3 consists of 14 residues.

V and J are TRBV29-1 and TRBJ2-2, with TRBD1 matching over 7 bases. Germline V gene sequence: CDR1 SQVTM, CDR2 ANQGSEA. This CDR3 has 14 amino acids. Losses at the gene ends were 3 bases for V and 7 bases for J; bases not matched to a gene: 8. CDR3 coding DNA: TGCAGCGTTGACCGGACAGGTGTTAGCGGGGAGCTGTTTTTT. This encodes CSVDRTGVSGELFF.

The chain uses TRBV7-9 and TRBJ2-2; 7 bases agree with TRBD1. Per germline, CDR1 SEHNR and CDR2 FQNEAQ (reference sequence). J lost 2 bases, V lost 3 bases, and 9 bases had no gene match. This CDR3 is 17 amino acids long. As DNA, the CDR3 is TGTGCCAGCAGCTTCGGTACGGGGACAGCTAACACCGGGGAGCTGTTTTTT. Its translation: CASSFGTGTANTGELFF.